A single sample is the source of the 13 T cell receptor beta chains below, sequenced in a study of blood T cells in healthy people across ages. Primers used in a second PCR of roughly 7 to 12 cycles were a sample-barcoded 5' primer and a J-beta primer mix. TCRdb redid the calling of the 5' RACE reads with MiXCR, one entry per CDR3 protein. The sample consists of 1.5 million to 1.8 million distinct CDR3 sequences, 35% to 45% of them appearing once. The sequencing sample was made of blood. These receptors came from a woman in her late teens or twenties in good health.

This clonotype was counted a few times. The V call is TRBV20-1, the J call TRBJ1-5; possible D gene TRBD1, 6 bases. From germline, CDR1 is DFQATT and CDR2 SNEGSKA (reference sequence). The ends were cut back, 0 bases at V and 2 bases at J, with 11 bases in the middle. This CDR3 has 15 amino acids. The CDR3 spells CSAREGGARNQPQHF. The CDR3, as DNA: TGCAGTGCTAGAGAGGGGGGGGCCCGCAATCAGCCCCAGCATTTT.

The chain employs TRBV12-3 or TRBV12-4 and TRBJ2-3; D possibly corresponds to TRBD1 (6 bases). V was trimmed by 6 bases and J by 9 bases, leaving 10 bases between them. The CDR3 totals 11 residues. CDR3 in DNA: TGTGCCAGCAGAGCCCAGGGGACGCAGTATTTT. Protein sequence: CASRAQGTQYF.

The V and J genes are TRBV14 and TRBJ2-7; 14 nucleotides match TRBD2. V shed 4 bases, J shed 6 bases, and the junction held 5 bases outside the gene matches. Germline V gene data show CDR1 as SGHDN and CDR2 as FVKESK. The CDR3 covers 15 residues. The CDR3 region is CASSRGTSGSSEQYF. The DNA for the CDR3 is TGTGCCAGCAGCCGGGGGACTAGCGGGAGTTCCGAGCAGTACTTC.

This clonotype was recorded only once. V usage is TRBV6-2 or TRBV6-3 and J usage is TRBJ1-4; the D gene is possibly TRBD1 (5 bases). Trimming left V 6 bases short and J 8 bases short, with 19 bases between. Germline assignment: CDR1 MNHEY and CDR2 SVGEGT. The CDR3 has 15 residues. DNA for the CDR3: TGTGCCAGCAGCCTCGCGGGGACCATGGGAGAAAAACTGTTTTTT. Translating gives CASSLAGTMGEKLFF.

This chain links TRBV4-2 with TRBJ2-2, with 10 bases matching TRBD2. V shed 3 bases and J 4 bases; nucleotides not matched to a gene: 11. The CDR3 extends over 18 amino acids. Germline-derived CDR1 and CDR2 are LGHNA and YNFKEQ. The CDR3 nucleotides are TGTGCCAGCAGCCAGGGACCTAGCGGGAGCGGTGTCACCGGGGAGCTGTTTTTT. Translation: CASSQGPSGSGVTGELFF.

Many counts were recorded for this clonotype. The rearrangement uses TRBV12-3 or TRBV12-4 and TRBJ1-2; 9 nucleotides line up with TRBD1. This CDR3 comprises 14 residues. V was pared by 5 bases and J by 4 bases, with 5 bases of the junction left unmatched. The CDR3 bases are TGTGCCAGCAGTCACGGACAGGGGACCTATGGCTACACCTTC. Translation gives CASSHGQGTYGYTF.

This clonotype was observed a handful of times. V usage is TRBV6-1 and J usage is TRBJ2-4; 12 nucleotides line up with TRBD1. The end of the DNA aligns better with TRBJ2-7, so the J call may be wrong. The CDR3 is 13 residues long. Germline-derived CDR1 and CDR2 are MNHNS and SASEGT. In DNA form, the CDR3 reads TGTGCCAGCCGGGACAGGGGGCACTACGAGCAGTACTTC. It specifies CASRDRGHYEQYF.

This clonotype was found a few times. This chain uses TRBV7-9 with TRBJ1-5; 9 bases fit TRBD1. Germline lookup yields CDR1 SEHNR and CDR2 FQNEAQ (reference sequence). After removal of 4 bases from V and 4 bases from J, the junction contained 11 bases not matched to a gene. CDR3 length: 17 residues. DNA of the CDR3: TGTGCCAGCAGCTCACCCGGGACAGGGACCTGGAATCAGCCCCAGCATTTT. It codes for CASSSPGTGTWNQPQHF.

This clonotype was found a few times. V and J are TRBV4-2 and TRBJ2-1; perhaps D is TRBD1 or TRBD2 (5 bases each). Between the trimmed V and J ends, which lost 4 bases and 5 bases, there was a span of 18 bases. The CDR3 spans 16 residues. Germline V lookup: CDR1 LGHNA, CDR2 YNFKEQ. The CDR3 DNA sequence: TGTGCCAGCAGCCGGACACCCCGGGACCCCGACAATGAGCAGTTCTTC. Its protein product is CASSRTPRDPDNEQFF.

The table lists this clonotype with a few counts. J is TRBJ2-5 and V is TRBV25-1; no reliable D call. Germline-derived CDR1 and CDR2 are MGHDK and SYGVNS. This CDR3 region has 12 residues. The V end lost 3 bases, the J end lost 4 bases, and 6 bases lay between the germline ends. The CDR3 is CASSELRETQYF. CDR3 bases: TGTGCCAGCAGTGAGTTGAGAGAGACCCAGTACTTC.

This clonotype was recorded a few times. The rearrangement uses TRBV7-9 and TRBJ2-1; D ambiguous. V lost 5 bases and J lost 5, with 7 bases in between. The CDR3 is 12 amino acids. CDR1 and CDR2 (germline): SEHNR, FQNEAQ (reference sequence). The CDR3 DNA follows: TGTGCCAGCAGCGACGGACACAATGAGCAGTTCTTC. This sequence encodes CASSDGHNEQFF.

The chain employs TRBV7-2 and TRBJ2-5; no reliable D call. Trimming pared 8 bases from V and 1 base from J, leaving 11 bases between. The CDR3 length is 13 residues. CDR1 is SGHTA, CDR2 FQGNSA, per germline. CDR3 amino acids: CASPGPSQETQYF. In DNA, the CDR3 is TGTGCCAGCCCCGGACCAAGCCAAGAGACCCAGTACTTC.

This sequence joins TRBV5-1 and TRBJ2-7; 7 nucleotides align to TRBD1. V lost 1 base and J lost 2; bases outside the gene matches: 6. This CDR3 comprises 15 residues. Germline loops: CDR1 SGHRS, CDR2 YFSETQ. CDR3 sequence: CASSLRVDRPYEQYF. The CDR3 bases are TGCGCCAGCAGCTTGAGGGTGGACAGGCCCTACGAGCAGTACTTC.